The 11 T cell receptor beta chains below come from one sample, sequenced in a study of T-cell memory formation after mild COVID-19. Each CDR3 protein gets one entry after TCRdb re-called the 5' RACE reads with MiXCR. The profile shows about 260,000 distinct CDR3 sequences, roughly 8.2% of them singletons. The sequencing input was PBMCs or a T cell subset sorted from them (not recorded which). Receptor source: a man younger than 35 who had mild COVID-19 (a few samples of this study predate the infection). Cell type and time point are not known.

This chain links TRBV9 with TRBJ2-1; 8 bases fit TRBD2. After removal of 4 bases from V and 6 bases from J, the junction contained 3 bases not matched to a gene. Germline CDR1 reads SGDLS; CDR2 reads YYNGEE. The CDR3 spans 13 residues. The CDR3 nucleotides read TGTGCCAGCAGCTCCGGGACTAGCAATGAGCAGTTCTTC. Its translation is CASSSGTSNEQFF.

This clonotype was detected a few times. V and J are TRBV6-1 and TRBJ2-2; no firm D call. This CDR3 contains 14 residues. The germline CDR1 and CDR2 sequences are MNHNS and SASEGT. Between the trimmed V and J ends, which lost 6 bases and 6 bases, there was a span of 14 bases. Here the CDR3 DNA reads TGTGCCAGCAGATACGGGCGAGGTGCCGGGGAGCTGTTTTTT. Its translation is CASRYGRGAGELFF.

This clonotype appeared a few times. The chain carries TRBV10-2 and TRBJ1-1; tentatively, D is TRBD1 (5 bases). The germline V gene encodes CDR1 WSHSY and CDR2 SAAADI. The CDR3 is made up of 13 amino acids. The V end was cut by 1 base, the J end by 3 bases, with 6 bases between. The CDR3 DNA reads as TGCGCCAGCAGTGAGTGGGGGGACACTGAAGCTTTCTTT. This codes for CASSEWGDTEAFF.

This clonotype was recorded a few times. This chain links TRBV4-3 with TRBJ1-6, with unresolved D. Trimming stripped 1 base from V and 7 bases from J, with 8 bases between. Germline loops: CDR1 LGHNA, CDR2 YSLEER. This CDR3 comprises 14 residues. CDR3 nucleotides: TGCGCCAGCAGCCAAGCAGGATTAAATTCACCCCTCCACTTT. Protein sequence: CASSQAGLNSPLHF.

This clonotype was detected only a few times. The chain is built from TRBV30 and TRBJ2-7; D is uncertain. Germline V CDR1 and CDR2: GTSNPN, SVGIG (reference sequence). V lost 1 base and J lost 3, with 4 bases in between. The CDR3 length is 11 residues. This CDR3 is CAWSGIYEQYF. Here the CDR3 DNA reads TGTGCCTGGAGTGGGATCTACGAGCAGTACTTC.

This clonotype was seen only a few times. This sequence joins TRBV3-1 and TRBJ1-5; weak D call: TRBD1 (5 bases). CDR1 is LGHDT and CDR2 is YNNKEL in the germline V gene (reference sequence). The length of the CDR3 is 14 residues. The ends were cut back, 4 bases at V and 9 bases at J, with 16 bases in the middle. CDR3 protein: CASSPDRALSPQHF. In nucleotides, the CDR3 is TGTGCCAGCAGCCCTGACAGAGCCCTATCGCCCCAGCATTTT.

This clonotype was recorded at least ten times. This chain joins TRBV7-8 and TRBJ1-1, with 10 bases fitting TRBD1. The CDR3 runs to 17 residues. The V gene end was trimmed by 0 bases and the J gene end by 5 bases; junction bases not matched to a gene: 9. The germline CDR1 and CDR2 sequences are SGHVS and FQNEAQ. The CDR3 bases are TGTGCCAGCAGCTTAGCAGTCCCGGGACAGGGGAGGACTGAAGCTTTCTTT. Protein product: CASSLAVPGQGRTEAFF.

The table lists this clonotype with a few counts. CDR3 in DNA: TGTGCCAGCAGCTTAGCAGGGGTCGATCAGCCCCAGCATTTT. Translating it yields CASSLAGVDQPQHF. The chain is built from TRBV7-9 and TRBJ1-5; D might be TRBD1 (5 bases). The CDR3 is 14 amino acids. Trimming took off 0 bases at V and 5 bases at J, with 8 bases between the two ends. The V gene's germline CDR1 is SEHNR and CDR2 FQNEAQ (reference sequence).

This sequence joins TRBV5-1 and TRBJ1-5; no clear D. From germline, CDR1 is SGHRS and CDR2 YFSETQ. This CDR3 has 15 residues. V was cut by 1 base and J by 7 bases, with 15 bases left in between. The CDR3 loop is CASSLSGGLGQPQHF. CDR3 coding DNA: TGCGCCAGCAGCTTGTCCGGAGGCCTTGGGCAGCCCCAGCATTTT.

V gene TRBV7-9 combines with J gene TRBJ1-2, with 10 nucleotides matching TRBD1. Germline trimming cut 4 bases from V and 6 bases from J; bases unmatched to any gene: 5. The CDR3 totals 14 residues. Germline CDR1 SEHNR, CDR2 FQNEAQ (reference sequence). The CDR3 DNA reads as TGTGCCAGCAGCTCGCGAGACAGGGGGCATGGCTACACCTTC. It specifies CASSSRDRGHGYTF.

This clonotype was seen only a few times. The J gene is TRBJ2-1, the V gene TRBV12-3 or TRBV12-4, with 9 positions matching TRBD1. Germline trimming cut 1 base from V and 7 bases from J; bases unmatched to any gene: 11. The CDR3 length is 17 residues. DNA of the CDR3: TGTGCCAGCAGTTTAGTCCCCCGGACAGGGGCAGGTAATGAGCAGTTCTTC. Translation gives CASSLVPRTGAGNEQFF.